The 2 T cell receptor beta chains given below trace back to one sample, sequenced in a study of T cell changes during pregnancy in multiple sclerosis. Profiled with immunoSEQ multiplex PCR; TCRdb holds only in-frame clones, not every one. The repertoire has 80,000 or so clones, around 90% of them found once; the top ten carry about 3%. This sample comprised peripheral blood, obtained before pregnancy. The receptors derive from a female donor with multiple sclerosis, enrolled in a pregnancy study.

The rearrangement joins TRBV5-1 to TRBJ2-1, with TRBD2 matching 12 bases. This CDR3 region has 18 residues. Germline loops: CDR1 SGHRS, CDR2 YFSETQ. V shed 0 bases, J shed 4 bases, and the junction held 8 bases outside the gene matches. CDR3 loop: CASSLAAPGTSGYNEQFF. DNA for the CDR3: TGCGCCAGCAGCTTGGCGGCCCCTGGGACTAGCGGGTACAATGAGCAGTTCTTC.

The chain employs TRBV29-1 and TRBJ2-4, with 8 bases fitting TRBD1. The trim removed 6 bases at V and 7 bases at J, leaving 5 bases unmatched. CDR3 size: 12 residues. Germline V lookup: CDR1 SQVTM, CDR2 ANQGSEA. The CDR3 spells CSVLWTGNIQYF. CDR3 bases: TGCAGCGTACTTTGGACAGGGAACATTCAGTACTTC.